The T cell receptor (beta chain) under discussion was sequenced for a study of T cell responses to AZD1222 COVID-19 vaccine. Study-level findings and limits: Spike-specific TCR repertoires showed rising breadth and depth after two AZD1222 doses.

Profiling relied on immunoSEQ multiplex PCR, and the TCRdb table lists in-frame clones only, not all of them. Here the sample spans 90,000 to 100,000 clones, approximately 90% being singletons. V was shortened by 2 bases and J by 4 bases, with 21 bases between the two germline ends. Germline CDR1 reads WNHNN; CDR2 reads SYGVQD (reference sequence). The CDR3 has 17 amino acids. As concerns this clone: Its antigen is still unknown.

The chain joins TRBV10-1 to TRBJ2-7; D may match TRBD1 or TRBD2 (5 bases each). The sequence was obtained from an adult in good health. This specimen was peripheral blood, taken on day 0 of AZD1222 vaccination. The CDR3 loop is CASSERTPGRNVYEQYV. The DNA for the CDR3 is TGCGCCAGCAGTGAGAGAACCCCGGGACGGAATGTTTACGAGCAGTACGTC.